The 16 T cell receptor beta chains listed next were all sequenced from one sample in a study of high-grade serous ovarian cancer treatment subgroups. Repertoires were generated with immunoSEQ multiplex PCR, while TCRdb's copy carries only in-frame clones and drops some. The table records around 30,000 clones, around 84% of them present only once. Tumor samples were taken before definitive surgery or chemotherapy. The sample comprised tumor tissue. The origin of the receptors is a human donor with high-grade serous ovarian cancer.

V usage is TRBV28 and J usage is TRBJ2-3; 12 nucleotides line up with TRBD2. Trimming removed 5 bases from V and 1 base from J; junction bases left unmatched: 4. CDR1 and CDR2 (germline): MDHEN, SYDVKM. This CDR3 spans 16 amino acids. The CDR3 sequence: CASSMTSGGGTDTQYF. CDR3 bases: TGTGCCAGCAGTATGACTAGCGGGGGTGGCACAGATACGCAGTATTTT.

The chain recombines TRBV19 with TRBJ1-5; D is perhaps TRBD1 (6 bases). Germline V gene lookup returns CDR1 LNHDA and CDR2 SQIVND (reference sequence). The CDR3 totals 14 residues. V lost 6 bases and J lost 4, with 13 bases in between. In nucleotides, the CDR3 is TGTGCCAGTAGGGAACAGGGTAGGAATCAGCCCCAGCATTTT. This codes for CASREQGRNQPQHF.

The chain combines TRBV5-1 with TRBJ1-1; D not certain. Looked up from germline, CDR1 is SGHRS and CDR2 is YFSETQ. Trimming took 2 bases from V and 6 from J, leaving 11 bases between them. This CDR3 is 13 amino acids long. The CDR3 nucleotides are TGCGCCAGCAGCTTTTCTGCGTTGGCTGAAGCTTTCTTT. Its protein product is CASSFSALAEAFF.

CDR3 DNA sequence: TGTGCCAGCAGCGTAGCGCTCGGGGGGAGCTCCTACGAGCAGTACTTC. Residues: CASSVALGGSSYEQYF. The chain employs TRBV9 and TRBJ2-7, with TRBD2 identical over 7 bases. Trimming took 0 bases from V and 0 from J; bases not matched to a gene: 6. Germline CDR1 SGDLS, CDR2 YYNGEE. The CDR3 loop spans 16 amino acids.

This chain links TRBV6-6 with TRBJ2-7; 7 bases match TRBD1. V shed 6 bases, J shed 2 bases, and the junction held 7 bases outside the gene matches. CDR1 is MNHNY, CDR2 SVGAGI, per germline (reference sequence). The CDR3 sequence is 14 residues long. This chain's CDR3 is CASSSTGSPYEQYF. The CDR3 DNA sequence: TGTGCCAGCAGCTCGACAGGGTCCCCCTACGAGCAGTACTTC.

The genes are TRBV5-1 and TRBJ2-1; 10 bases are a match to TRBD2. CDR3 size: 16 residues. J lost 1 base, V lost 1 base, and 2 bases had no gene match. Germline CDR1 is SGHRS and CDR2 is YFSETQ. CDR3: CASSLTSGASYNEQFF. CDR3 sequence (DNA): TGCGCCAGCAGCTTGACTAGCGGGGCATCCTACAATGAGCAGTTCTTC.

DNA for the CDR3: TGTGCCAGCAGCCCCTCAGGGGGCTCCGGGGAGCTGTTTTTT. Its translation: CASSPSGGSGELFF. The V and J genes are TRBV7-8 and TRBJ2-2; 8 bases match TRBD1. CDR1 and CDR2 from the germline V gene are SGHVS and FQNEAQ. The J segment lost 6 bases and the V segment lost 5 bases, leaving 5 bases of the junction unmatched. CDR3 length: 14 residues. Drawing the rest from reference TRBV7-8 and TRBJ2-2, the complete variable domain is GAGVSQSPRYKVAKRGQDVALRCDPISGHVSLFWYQQALGQGPEFLTYFQNEAQLDKSGLPSDRFFAERPEGSVSTLKIQRTQQEDSAVYLCASSPSGGSGELFFGEGSRLTVL.

This chain uses TRBV7-6 with TRBJ2-3; no firm D call. The CDR3 has 12 residues. Germline CDR1 is SGHVS and CDR2 is FNYEAQ. The V end lost 1 base, the J end lost 6 bases, and 5 bases lay between the germline ends. The CDR3 DNA is TGTGCCAGCAGCTTAGAATCGGATACGCAGTATTTT. This encodes CASSLESDTQYF.

V is TRBV29-1 and J is TRBJ1-2; D remains unclear. Trimming left V 2 bases short and J 7 bases short, with 5 bases between. The CDR3 has 10 amino acids. Germline values: CDR1 SQVTM, CDR2 ANQGSEA. In DNA form, the CDR3 reads TGCAGCGTTGAATCAGTTGGCTACACCTTC. This gives the protein CSVESVGYTF.

The V and J genes are TRBV27 and TRBJ2-1; 13 positions match TRBD2. J was trimmed by 15 bases and V by 3 bases; bases with no gene match: 20. The V gene's germline CDR1 is MNHEY and CDR2 SMNVEV (reference sequence). The CDR3 is 18 residues long. CDR3 DNA: TGTGCCAGCAGTTTCCCACAGGCCAAACTAGCGGGAGGGTCGGGTGGGTTCTTC. Translated, it gives CASSFPQAKLAGGSGGFF.

This clone was found a few times. The rearrangement uses TRBV25-1 and TRBJ1-2; D is unclear. The length of the CDR3 is 13 residues. CDR1 is MGHDK and CDR2 is SYGVNS in the germline V gene. The V end was cut by 7 bases, the J end by 6 bases, with 15 bases between. In DNA, the CDR3 is TGTGCCAGCAAAACCCGGACCGGGGATGGCTACACCTTC. This translates into CASKTRTGDGYTF.

The J gene is TRBJ2-6, the V gene TRBV2; the D is unclear. CDR3 length: 15 amino acids. Germline V CDR1 and CDR2: SNHLY, FYNNEI. V lost 4 bases to trimming and J lost 1 base, with 8 bases between them. In nucleotides, the CDR3 is TGTGCCAGCAGTGTGGGTGTTTCTGGGGCCAACGTCCTGACTTTC. This codes for CASSVGVSGANVLTF.

The V gene is TRBV2, the J gene TRBJ1-1; no firm D call. The germline V and J ends were trimmed by 4 bases and 1 base, with 4 bases remaining between them. The germline gives CDR1 SNHLY, CDR2 FYNNEI. The CDR3 runs 12 residues. CDR3 residues: CASSGWNTEAFF. CDR3 sequence (DNA): TGTGCCAGCAGTGGGTGGAACACTGAAGCTTTCTTT. Full variable domain (remainder filled in from reference TRBV2 and TRBJ1-1): EPEVTQTPSHQVTQMGQEVILRCVPISNHLYFYWYRQILGQKVEFLVSFYNNEISEKSEIFDDQFSVERPDGSNFTLKIRSTKLEDSAMYFCASSGWNTEAFFGQGTRLTVV.

The rearrangement links TRBV4-2 to TRBJ1-5, with D possibly being TRBD1 (6 bases). Trimming shortened V by 1 base and J by 0 bases, and 10 bases separated the two germline ends. CDR1 is LGHNA and CDR2 is YNFKEQ in the germline V gene. This CDR3 is 16 amino acids long. This chain's CDR3 is CASSQVGQYSNQPQHF. The CDR3 DNA is TGTGCCAGCAGCCAAGTAGGACAGTATAGCAATCAGCCCCAGCATTTT.

The chain couples TRBV7-9 to TRBJ2-7, with no clear D. Germline loops: CDR1 SEHNR, CDR2 FQNEAQ (reference sequence). CDR3 length equals 13 residues. V was pared by 1 base and J by 4 bases, with 8 bases between. CDR3 protein: CASSLGPQYEQYF. CDR3 in DNA: TGTGCCAGCAGCTTAGGTCCGCAGTACGAGCAGTACTTC.

V usage is TRBV2 and J usage is TRBJ2-7; TRBD2 might be the D (6 bases). With 2 bases removed from V and 2 bases from J, the gap between germline ends came to 16 bases. The CDR3 runs to 16 residues. The germline V gene encodes CDR1 SNHLY and CDR2 FYNNEI. The CDR3 sequence is CASSESRLEGAYEQYF. The CDR3 region has the DNA TGTGCCAGCAGTGAAAGCCGACTAGAAGGGGCCTACGAGCAGTACTTC.